This T cell receptor beta chain was captured by sequencing in a study of blood T cell repertoires in COVID-19. Looking at the study overall: PBMCs, B-cell-depleted T cells, or T cells provided the cDNA or gDNA that made up the material.

In the original processing: Estimates of nucleated cell counts were drawn from the amplification of reference gene primers. The method was immunoSEQ multiplex PCR; TCRdb's version includes in-frame clones alone and lacks a portion of them. V, J and clone size derive from that table, while D and trimming were established from the DNA sequence. This sample carries about 70,000 clones, over 75% of them seen once, and the ten largest clones take approximately 2.9%. Losses at the gene ends were 2 bases for V and 2 bases for J; bases not matched to a gene: 1. Germline V CDR1 and CDR2: MGHRA, YSYEKL. The CDR3 spans 16 residues.

The J gene is TRBJ2-1, the V gene TRBV4-1; TRBD2 agrees at 12 bases. Material for sequencing was peripheral blood. The sequence was obtained from a man aged 45-65 years with acute or convalescent COVID-19. CDR3 sequence (DNA): TGCGCCAGCAGCCAACTAGCGGGAGGGACCTACAATGAGCAGTTCTTC. Translation: CASSQLAGGTYNEQFF.